Below, one T cell receptor beta chain is given with its context. The record originates from a study of T cells in women clearing cervical HPV infection. TCRdb's table, derived via immunoSEQ multiplex PCR, lists solely in-frame clones and lacks some. This sample contains tens of thousands of clones. The sequence came from a woman aged 18 to 69 with a cervical HPV16 infection that either progressed to CIN3+ or cleared (not recorded which). Sequencing was performed on blood buffy coat.

Incomplete CDR3 DNA: TGTGCCAGCAGGACTAGCGGGCACTACGAG. Translated: CASRTSGHYE. The whole CDR3 protein is CASRTSGHYEQYF. The genes are TRBV28 and TRBJ2-7, with TRBD2 identical over 10 bases. Coverage ceases 3 residues before the CDR3 finishes, and the germline J gene fills in the end. This CDR3 region has 13 residues. In germline, CDR1 is MDHEN, CDR2 SYDVKM. The J segment lost 3 bases and the V segment lost 6 bases, leaving 2 bases of the junction unmatched. The entire variable domain, with the rest obtained from reference TRBV28 and TRBJ2-7, is as follows: DVKVTQSSRYLVKRTGEKVFLECVQDMDHENMFWYRQDPGLGLRLIYFSYDVKMKEKGDIPEGYSVSREKKERFSLILESASTNQTSMYLCASRTSGHYEQYFGPGTRLTVT.